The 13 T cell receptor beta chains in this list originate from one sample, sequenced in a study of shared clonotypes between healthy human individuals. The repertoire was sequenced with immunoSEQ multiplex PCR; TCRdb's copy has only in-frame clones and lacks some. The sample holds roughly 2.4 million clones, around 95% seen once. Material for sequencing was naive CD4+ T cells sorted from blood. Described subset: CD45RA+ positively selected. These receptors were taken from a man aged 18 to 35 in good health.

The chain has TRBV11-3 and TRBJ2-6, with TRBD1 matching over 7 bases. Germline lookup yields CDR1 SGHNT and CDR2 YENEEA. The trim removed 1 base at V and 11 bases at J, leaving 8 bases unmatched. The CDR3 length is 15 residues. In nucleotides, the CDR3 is TGTGCCAGCAGCTTAGGCTCTGACAGGGCGGACGTCCTGACTTTC. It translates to CASSLGSDRADVLTF.

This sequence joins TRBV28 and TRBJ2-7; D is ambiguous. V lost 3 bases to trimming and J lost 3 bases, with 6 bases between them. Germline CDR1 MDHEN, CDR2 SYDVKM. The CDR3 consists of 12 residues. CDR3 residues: CASSFNSYEQYF. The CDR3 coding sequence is TGTGCCAGCAGTTTCAACAGCTACGAGCAGTACTTC. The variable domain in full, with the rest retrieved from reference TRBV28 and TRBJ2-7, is DVKVTQSSRYLVKRTGEKVFLECVQDMDHENMFWYRQDPGLGLRLIYFSYDVKMKEKGDIPEGYSVSREKKERFSLILESASTNQTSMYLCASSFNSYEQYFGPGTRLTVT.

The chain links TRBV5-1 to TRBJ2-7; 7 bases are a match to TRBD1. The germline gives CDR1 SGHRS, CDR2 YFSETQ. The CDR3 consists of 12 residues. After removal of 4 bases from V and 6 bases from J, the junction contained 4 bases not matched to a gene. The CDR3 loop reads CASSVDRVEQYF. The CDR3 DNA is TGCGCCAGCAGCGTAGACAGGGTCGAGCAGTACTTC.

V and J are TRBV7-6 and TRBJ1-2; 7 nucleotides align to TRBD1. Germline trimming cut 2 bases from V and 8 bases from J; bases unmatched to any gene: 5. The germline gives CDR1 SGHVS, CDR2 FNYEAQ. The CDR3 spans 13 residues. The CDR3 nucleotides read TGTGCCAGCAGCTTACGGACAGGTCGGGGCTACACCTTC. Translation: CASSLRTGRGYTF.

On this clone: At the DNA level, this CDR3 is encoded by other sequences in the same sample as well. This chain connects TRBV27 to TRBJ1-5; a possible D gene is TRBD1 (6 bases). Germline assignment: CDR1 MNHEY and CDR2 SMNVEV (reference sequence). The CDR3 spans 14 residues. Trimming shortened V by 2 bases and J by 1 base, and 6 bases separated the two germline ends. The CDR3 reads CASSLQGSNQPQHF. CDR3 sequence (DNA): TGTGCCAGCAGTTTACAGGGGAGCAATCAGCCCCAGCATTTT.

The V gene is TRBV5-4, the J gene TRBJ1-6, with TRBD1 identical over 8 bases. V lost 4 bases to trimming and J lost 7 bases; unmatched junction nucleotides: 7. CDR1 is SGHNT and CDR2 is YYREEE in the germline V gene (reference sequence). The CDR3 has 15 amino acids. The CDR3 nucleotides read TGTGCCAGCAGCCTCAACAGGGGGGCGAATTCACCCCTCCACTTT. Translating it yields CASSLNRGANSPLHF.

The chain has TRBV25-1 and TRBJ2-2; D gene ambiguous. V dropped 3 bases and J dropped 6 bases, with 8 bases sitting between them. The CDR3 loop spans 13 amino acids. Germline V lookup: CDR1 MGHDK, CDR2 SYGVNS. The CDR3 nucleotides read TGTGCCAGCAGTGAGACTGGGCCCGGGGAGCTGTTTTTT. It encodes CASSETGPGELFF.

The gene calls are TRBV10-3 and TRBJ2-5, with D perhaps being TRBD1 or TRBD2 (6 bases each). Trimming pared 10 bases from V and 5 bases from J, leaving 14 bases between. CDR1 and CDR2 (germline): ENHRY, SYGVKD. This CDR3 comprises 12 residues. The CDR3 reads CATGGGEETQYF. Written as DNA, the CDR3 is TGTGCCACCGGGGGCGGCGAGGAGACCCAGTACTTC.

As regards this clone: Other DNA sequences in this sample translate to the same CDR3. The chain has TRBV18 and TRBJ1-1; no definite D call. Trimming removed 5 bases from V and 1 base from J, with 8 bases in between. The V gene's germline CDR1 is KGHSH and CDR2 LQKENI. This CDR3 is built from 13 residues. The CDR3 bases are TGTGCCAGCTCAGGGGATCGGAACACTGAAGCTTTCTTT. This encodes CASSGDRNTEAFF.

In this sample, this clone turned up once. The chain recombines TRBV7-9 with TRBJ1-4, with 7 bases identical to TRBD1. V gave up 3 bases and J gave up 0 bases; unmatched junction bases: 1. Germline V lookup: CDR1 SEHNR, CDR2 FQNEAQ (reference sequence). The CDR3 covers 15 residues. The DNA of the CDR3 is TGTGCCAGCAGCTTCCAGGGGGCAACTAATGAAAAACTGTTTTTT. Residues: CASSFQGATNEKLFF.

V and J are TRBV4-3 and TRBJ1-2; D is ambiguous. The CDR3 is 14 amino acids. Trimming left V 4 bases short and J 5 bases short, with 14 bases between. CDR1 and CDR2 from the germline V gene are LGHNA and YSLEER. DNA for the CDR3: TGCGCCAGCAGCCTAGAGTTAGGTGATTATGGCTACACCTTC. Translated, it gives CASSLELGDYGYTF.

CDR3 coding DNA: TGTGCCAGCGCGGGACAGGGAGAGACCCAGTACTTC. Protein product: CASAGQGETQYF. J is TRBJ2-5 and V is TRBV2, with 9 bases aligning to TRBD1. Germline V lookup: CDR1 SNHLY, CDR2 FYNNEI. The CDR3 is 12 residues long. V shed 8 bases and J 4 bases; nucleotides not matched to a gene: 2.

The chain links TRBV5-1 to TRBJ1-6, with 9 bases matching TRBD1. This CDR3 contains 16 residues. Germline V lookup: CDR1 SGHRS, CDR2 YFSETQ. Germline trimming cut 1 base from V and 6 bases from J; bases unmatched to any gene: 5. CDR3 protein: CASSLPRGQGNSPLHF. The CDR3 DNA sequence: TGCGCCAGCAGCTTGCCCCGGGGACAGGGTAATTCACCCCTCCACTTT. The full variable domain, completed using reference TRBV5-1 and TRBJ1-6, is KAGVTQTPRYLIKTRGQQVTLSCSPISGHRSVSWYQQTPGQGLQFLFEYFSETQRNKGNFPGRFSGRQFSNSRSEMNVSTLELGDSALYLCASSLPRGQGNSPLHFGNGTRLTVT.